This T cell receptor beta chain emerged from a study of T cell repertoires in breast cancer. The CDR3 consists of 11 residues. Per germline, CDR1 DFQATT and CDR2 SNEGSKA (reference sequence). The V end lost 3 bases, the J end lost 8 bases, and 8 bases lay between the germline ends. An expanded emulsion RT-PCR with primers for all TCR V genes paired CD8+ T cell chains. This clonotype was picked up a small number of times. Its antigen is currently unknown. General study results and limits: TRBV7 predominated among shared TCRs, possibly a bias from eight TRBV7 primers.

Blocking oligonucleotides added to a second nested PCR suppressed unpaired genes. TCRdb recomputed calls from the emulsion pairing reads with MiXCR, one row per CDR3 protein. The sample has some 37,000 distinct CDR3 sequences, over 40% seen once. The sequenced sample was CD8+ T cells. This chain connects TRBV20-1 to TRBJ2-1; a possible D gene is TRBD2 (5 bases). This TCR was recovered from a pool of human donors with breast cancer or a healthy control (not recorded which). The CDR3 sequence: CSARGSYEQFF. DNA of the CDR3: TGCAGTGCTAGGGGGAGTTATGAGCAGTTCTTC.